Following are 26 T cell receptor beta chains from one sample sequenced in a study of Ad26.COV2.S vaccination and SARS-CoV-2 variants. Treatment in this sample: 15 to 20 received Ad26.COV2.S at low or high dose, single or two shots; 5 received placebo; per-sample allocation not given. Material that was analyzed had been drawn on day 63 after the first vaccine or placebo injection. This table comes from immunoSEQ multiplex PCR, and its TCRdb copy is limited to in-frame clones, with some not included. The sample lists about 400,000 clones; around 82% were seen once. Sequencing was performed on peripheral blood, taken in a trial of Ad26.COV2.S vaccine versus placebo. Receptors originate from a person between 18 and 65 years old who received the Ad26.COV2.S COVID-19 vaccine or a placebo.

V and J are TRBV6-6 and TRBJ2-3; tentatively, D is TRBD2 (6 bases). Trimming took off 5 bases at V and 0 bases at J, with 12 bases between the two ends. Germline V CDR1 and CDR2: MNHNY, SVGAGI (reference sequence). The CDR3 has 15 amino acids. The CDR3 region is CASSMLGRSTDTQYF. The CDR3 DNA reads TGTGCCAGCAGTATGCTAGGGAGGAGCACAGATACGCAGTATTTT.

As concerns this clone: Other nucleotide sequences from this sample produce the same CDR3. CDR3 region: CSARGGTEAFF. Written as DNA, the CDR3 is TGCAGTGCTAGGGGGGGGACTGAAGCTTTCTTT. The chain links TRBV20-1 to TRBJ1-1, with D possibly TRBD1 on 5 matching bases. V was cut by 3 bases and J by 5 bases, with 7 bases left in between. CDR3 length equals 11 residues. Germline V gene data show CDR1 as DFQATT and CDR2 as SNEGSKA (reference sequence).

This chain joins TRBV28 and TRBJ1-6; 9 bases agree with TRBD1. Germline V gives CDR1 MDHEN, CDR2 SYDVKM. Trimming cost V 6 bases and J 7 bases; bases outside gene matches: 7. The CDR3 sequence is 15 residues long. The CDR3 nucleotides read TGTGCCAGCAGCTCCCCGGGACAGGGAAATTCACCCCTCCACTTT. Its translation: CASSSPGQGNSPLHF.

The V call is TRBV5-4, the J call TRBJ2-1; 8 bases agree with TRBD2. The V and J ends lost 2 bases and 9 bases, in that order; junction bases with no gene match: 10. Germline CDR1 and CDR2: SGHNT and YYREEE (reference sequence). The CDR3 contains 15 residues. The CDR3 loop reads CASSLGTSGGGEQFF. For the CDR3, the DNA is TGTGCCAGCAGCTTAGGGACTAGTGGGGGTGGTGAGCAGTTCTTC.

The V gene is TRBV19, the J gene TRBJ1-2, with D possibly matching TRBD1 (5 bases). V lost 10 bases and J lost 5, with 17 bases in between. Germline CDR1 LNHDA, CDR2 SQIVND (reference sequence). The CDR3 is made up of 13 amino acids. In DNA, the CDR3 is TGTGCCACCGCCGAACTTCAGGGTTATGGCTACACCTTC. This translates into CATAELQGYGYTF.

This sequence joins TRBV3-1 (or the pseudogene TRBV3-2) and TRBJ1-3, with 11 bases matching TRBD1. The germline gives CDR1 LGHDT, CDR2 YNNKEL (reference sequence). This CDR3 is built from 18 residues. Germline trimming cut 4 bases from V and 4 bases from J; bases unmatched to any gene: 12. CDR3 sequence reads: CASSLYTGDRGKGNTIYF. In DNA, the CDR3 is TGTGCCAGCAGCCTATATACTGGGGACAGGGGGAAAGGAAACACCATATATTTT.

The CDR3 DNA follows: TGTGCCAGCAGGCAGGGGTCTACCACCGGGGAGCTGTTTTTT. Its protein is CASRQGSTTGELFF. The chain recombines TRBV4-2 with TRBJ2-2; D may be TRBD1 (6 bases). V was trimmed by 6 bases and J by 4 bases, leaving 12 bases between them. Germline V gives CDR1 LGHNA, CDR2 YNFKEQ. This CDR3 spans 14 amino acids.

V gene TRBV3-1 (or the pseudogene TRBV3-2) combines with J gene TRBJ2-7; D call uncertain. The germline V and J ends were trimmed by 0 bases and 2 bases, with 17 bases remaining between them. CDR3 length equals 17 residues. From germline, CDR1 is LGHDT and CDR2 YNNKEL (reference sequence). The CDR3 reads CASSQDYRRRTPYEQYF. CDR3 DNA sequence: TGTGCCAGCAGCCAAGATTATCGGAGACGGACCCCCTACGAGCAGTACTTC.

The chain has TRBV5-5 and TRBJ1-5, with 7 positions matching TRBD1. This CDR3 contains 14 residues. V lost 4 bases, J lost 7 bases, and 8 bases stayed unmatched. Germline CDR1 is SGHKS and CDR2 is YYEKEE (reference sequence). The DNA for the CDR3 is TGTGCCAGCAGCCAAGCGACAGGGCGCCAGCCCCAGCATTTT. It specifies CASSQATGRQPQHF. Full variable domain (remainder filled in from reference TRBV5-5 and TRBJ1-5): DAGVTQSPTHLIKTRGQQVTLRCSPISGHKSVSWYQQVLGQGPQFIFQYYEKEERGRGNFPDRFSARQFPNYSSELNVNALLLGDSALYLCASSQATGRQPQHFGDGTRLSIL.

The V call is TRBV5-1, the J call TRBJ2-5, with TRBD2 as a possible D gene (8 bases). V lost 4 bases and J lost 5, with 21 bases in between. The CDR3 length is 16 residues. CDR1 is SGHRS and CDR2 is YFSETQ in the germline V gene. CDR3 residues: CASSPWDSPGGETQYF. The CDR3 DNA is TGCGCCAGCAGCCCGTGGGACAGCCCGGGGGGGGAGACCCAGTACTTC. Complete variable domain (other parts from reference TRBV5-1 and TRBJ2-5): KAGVTQTPRYLIKTRGQQVTLSCSPISGHRSVSWYQQTPGQGLQFLFEYFSETQRNKGNFPGRFSGRQFSNSRSEMNVSTLELGDSALYLCASSPWDSPGGETQYFGPGTRLLVL.

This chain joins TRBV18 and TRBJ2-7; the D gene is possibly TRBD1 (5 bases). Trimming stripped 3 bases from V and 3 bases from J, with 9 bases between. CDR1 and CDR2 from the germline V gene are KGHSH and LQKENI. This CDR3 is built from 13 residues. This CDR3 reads CASSPGPDYEQYF. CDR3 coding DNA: TGTGCCAGCTCACCGGGGCCGGACTACGAGCAGTACTTC. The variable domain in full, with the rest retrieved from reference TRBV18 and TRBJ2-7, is NAGVMQNPRHLVRRRGQEARLRCSPMKGHSHVYWYRQLPEEGLKFMVYLQKENIIDESGMPKERFSAEFPKEGPSILRIQQVVRGDSAAYFCASSPGPDYEQYFGPGTRLTVT.

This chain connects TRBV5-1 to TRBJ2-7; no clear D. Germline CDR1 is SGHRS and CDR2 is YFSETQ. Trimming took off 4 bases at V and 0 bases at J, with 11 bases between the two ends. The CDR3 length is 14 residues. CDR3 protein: CASSPEISSYEQYF. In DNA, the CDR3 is TGCGCCAGCAGCCCAGAGATAAGCTCCTACGAGCAGTACTTC.

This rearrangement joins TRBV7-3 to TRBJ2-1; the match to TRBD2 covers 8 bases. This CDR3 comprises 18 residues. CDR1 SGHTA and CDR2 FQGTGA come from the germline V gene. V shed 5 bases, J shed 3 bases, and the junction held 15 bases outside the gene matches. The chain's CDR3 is CASSAKAISGKIYNEQFF. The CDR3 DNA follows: TGTGCCAGCAGCGCTAAAGCGATTAGCGGGAAGATCTACAATGAGCAGTTCTTC.

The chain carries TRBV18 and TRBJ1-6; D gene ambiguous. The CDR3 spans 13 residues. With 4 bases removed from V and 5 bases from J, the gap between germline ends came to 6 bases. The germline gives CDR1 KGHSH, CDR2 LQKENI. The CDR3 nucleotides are TGTGCCAGCTCACAGTATAATAATTCACCCCTCCACTTT. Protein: CASSQYNNSPLHF.

DNA for the CDR3: TGTGCCAGCTCACCACCGCAGGGAGCCAAAAACATTCAGTACTTC. It specifies CASSPPQGAKNIQYF. This chain joins TRBV18 and TRBJ2-4; D may be TRBD1 (5 bases). Germline-derived CDR1 and CDR2 are KGHSH and LQKENI. Trimming removed 0 bases from V and 0 bases from J, with 6 bases in between. CDR3 size: 15 residues.

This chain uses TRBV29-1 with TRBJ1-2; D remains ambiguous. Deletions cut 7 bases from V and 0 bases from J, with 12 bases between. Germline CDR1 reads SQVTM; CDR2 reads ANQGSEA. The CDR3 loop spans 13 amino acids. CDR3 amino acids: CSAEDRTNYGYTF. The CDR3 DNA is TGCAGCGCCGAAGATCGGACTAACTATGGCTACACCTTC.

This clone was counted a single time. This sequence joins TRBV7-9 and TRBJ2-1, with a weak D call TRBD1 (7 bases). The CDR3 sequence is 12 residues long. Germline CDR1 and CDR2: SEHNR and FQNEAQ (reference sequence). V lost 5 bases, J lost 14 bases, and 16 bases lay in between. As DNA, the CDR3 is TGTGCCAGCAGCCAGGAGGGGGCGGTGGAGTTCTTC. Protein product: CASSQEGAVEFF.

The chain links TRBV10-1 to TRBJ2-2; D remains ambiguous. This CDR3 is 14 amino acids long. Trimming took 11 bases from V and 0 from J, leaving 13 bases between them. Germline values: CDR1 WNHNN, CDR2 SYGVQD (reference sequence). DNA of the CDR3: TGCGCCGTTTCCCCCCAGGCGAACACCGGGGAGCTGTTTTTT. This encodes CAVSPQANTGELFF.

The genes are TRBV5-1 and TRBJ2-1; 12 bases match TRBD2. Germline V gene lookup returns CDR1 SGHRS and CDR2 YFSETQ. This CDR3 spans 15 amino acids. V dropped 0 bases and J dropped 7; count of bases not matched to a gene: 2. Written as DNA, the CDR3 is TGCGCCAGCAGCTTGGAGCTAGCGGGGGGGAATGAGCAGTTCTTC. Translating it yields CASSLELAGGNEQFF. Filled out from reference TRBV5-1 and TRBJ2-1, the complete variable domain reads KAGVTQTPRYLIKTRGQQVTLSCSPISGHRSVSWYQQTPGQGLQFLFEYFSETQRNKGNFPGRFSGRQFSNSRSEMNVSTLELGDSALYLCASSLELAGGNEQFFGPGTRLTVL.

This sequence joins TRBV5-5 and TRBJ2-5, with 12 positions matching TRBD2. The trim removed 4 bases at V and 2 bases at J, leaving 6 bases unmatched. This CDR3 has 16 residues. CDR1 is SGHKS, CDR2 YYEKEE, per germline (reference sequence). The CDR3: CASSLLAGGLQETQYF. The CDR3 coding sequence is TGTGCCAGCAGCCTACTAGCGGGGGGCCTACAAGAGACCCAGTACTTC.

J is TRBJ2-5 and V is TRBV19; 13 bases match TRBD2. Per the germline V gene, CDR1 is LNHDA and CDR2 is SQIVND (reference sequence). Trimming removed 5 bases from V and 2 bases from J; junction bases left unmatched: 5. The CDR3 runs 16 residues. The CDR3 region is CASSSGLAGVQETQYF. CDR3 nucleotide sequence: TGTGCCAGTAGTTCCGGACTAGCGGGAGTACAAGAGACCCAGTACTTC.

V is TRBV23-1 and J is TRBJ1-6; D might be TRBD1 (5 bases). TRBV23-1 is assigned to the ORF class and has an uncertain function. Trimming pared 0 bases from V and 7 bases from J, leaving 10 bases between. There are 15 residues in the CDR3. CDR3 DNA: TGCGCCAGCAGTCAATCGGGGGGACCCAATTCACCCCTCCACTTT. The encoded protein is CASSQSGGPNSPLHF.

CDR3 sequence reads: CASSLASWWTEAFF. CDR3 bases: TGTGCCAGCAGCTTAGCCTCCTGGTGGACTGAAGCTTTCTTT. The chain carries TRBV7-9 and TRBJ1-1; D unclear. Trimming pared 0 bases from V and 5 bases from J, leaving 10 bases between. Germline V CDR1 and CDR2: SEHNR, FQNEAQ (reference sequence). The CDR3 is made up of 14 amino acids.

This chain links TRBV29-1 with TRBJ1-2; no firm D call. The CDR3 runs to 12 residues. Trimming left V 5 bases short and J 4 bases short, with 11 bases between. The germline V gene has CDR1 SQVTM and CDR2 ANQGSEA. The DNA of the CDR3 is TGCAGCGTTAGCGGGCATGTCTATGGCTACACCTTC. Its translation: CSVSGHVYGYTF.

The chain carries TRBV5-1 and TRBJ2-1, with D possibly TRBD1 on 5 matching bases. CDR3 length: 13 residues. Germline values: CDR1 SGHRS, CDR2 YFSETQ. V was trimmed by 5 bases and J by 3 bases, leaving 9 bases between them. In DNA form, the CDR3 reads TGCGCCAGCAGTCTACAGGACTACAATGAGCAGTTCTTC. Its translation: CASSLQDYNEQFF. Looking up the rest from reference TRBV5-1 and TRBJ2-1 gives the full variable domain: KAGVTQTPRYLIKTRGQQVTLSCSPISGHRSVSWYQQTPGQGLQFLFEYFSETQRNKGNFPGRFSGRQFSNSRSEMNVSTLELGDSALYLCASSLQDYNEQFFGPGTRLTVL.

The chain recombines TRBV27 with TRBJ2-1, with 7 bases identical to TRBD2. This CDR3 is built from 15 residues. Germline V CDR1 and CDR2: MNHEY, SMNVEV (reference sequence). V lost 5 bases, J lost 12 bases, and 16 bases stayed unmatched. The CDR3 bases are TGTGCCAGCAGTGGACGGACTAGGGGAGTCCCGGGGCAGTTCTTC. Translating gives CASSGRTRGVPGQFF.